This T cell receptor (beta chain) emerged from a study of read filtering for tumor transcriptome and immune sequencing. The overall study: DNase treatment preceded whole-transcriptome library preparation.

Molecular barcoded adaptors covering alpha/delta and beta/gamma chains were used on 400 to 450 ng RNA. MiXCR, applied by TCRdb to the reads, yields one record per CDR3 protein. The sample holds roughly 60,000 distinct CDR3 sequences, less than 25% seen once. Points on this clonotype: Its matching antigen is unknown. At one end the junction does not follow the germline gene, possibly because of a read error.

Study-wide results and limits: Without single-read clonotypes, shared clonotype proportions correlated more between IR-seq and RNA-seq. Even smaller IR-seq throughput identified most shared clonotypes.

Germline-derived CDR1 and CDR2 are DFQATT and SNEGSKA (reference sequence). There are 13 residues in the CDR3. The source of this sequence is a donor at least 40 years old with multiple myeloma. Sample: a population of CD138-negative cells sorted from bone marrow. The chain recombines TRBV20-1 with TRBJ1-5; 8 nucleotides align to TRBD1. The CDR3 region has the DNA TGCGGTGCTAGGGACAGGTACAATCAGCCCCAGCATTTT. This encodes CGARDRYNQPQHF.